This T cell receptor (beta chain) is drawn from a study of blood T cell repertoires in COVID-19. Whole-study context: There were acute and convalescent COVID-19 samples, and they came from the United States, Italy and Spain. Sample material is recorded as cDNA or gDNA derived from T cells, B-cell-depleted T cells, or PBMCs.

Per the original methods: For nucleated cells, counts were estimated from reference gene primer amplification. Assay: immunoSEQ multiplex PCR; the TCRdb copy retains only in-frame clones and omits some. V, J and clone size are taken as reported in that table, and D and trimming were inferred from the DNA itself. The table lists roughly 380,000 clones, about 91% of them singletons, with about 1.6% in the top ten. Patients at the Seattle site were enrolled during active infection and followed longitudinally. After removal of 0 bases from V and 6 bases from J, the junction contained 9 bases not matched to a gene. Per germline, CDR1 SGDLS and CDR2 YYNGEE. CDR3 length: 16 residues.

V is TRBV9 and J is TRBJ2-7; 10 bases are a match to TRBD1. This TCR derives from a woman aged 40 to 50 with COVID-19, enrolled during active disease. Sequences were obtained from peripheral blood. This chain's CDR3 is CASSVGQGAGTREQYF. The CDR3 region has the DNA TGTGCCAGCAGCGTAGGACAGGGGGCAGGAACTCGCGAGCAGTACTTC.